This section outlines one T cell receptor beta chain sequence together with its context. A second 7 to 11 cycle PCR used barcoded and J-beta primers. TCRdb reprocessed the 5' RACE reads via MiXCR and lists one record per CDR3 protein. Counted here are roughly 1,000,000 distinct CDR3 sequences, roughly 24% occurring once; the ten biggest clones make up about 0.72%. This specimen belongs to a study of blood T cells in healthy people across ages. The CDR3 runs 14 residues. Germline V gene lookup returns CDR1 SGHRS and CDR2 YFSETQ. Deletions cut 5 bases from V and 0 bases from J, with 10 bases between. The sample also formed part of further work on T cells of mothers and their children.

The clonotype originates from a girl aged 2-10 years in good health. The sample taken for sequencing was blood. The rearrangement uses TRBV5-1 and TRBJ2-3; D gene unclear. DNA of the CDR3: TGCGCCAGCAGAGTAGCCCTTAGCACAGATACGCAGTATTTT. It specifies CASRVALSTDTQYF.